A single sample is the source of the 9 T cell receptor beta chains below, sequenced in a study of cytomegalovirus exposure and HLA in healthy donors. A multiplex PCR was run with 60 Vbeta primers and 13 Jbeta primers. TCRdb's table, derived via immunoSEQ multiplex PCR, lists solely in-frame clones and lacks some. The sample shows approximately 130,000 clones, over 75% of them seen only once. The specimen sequenced was PBMCs. All receptors derive from a man aged 40-55 years in good health and CMV-seronegative.

The CDR3 is CASSVVPAGGYTGELFF. CDR3 bases: TGTGCCAGCAGCGTAGTCCCAGCGGGAGGTTACACCGGGGAGCTGTTTTTT. The V call is TRBV9, the J call TRBJ2-2; 9 nucleotides match TRBD2. This CDR3 has 17 amino acids. J was trimmed by 3 bases and V by 0 bases; bases with no gene match: 6. Germline assignment: CDR1 SGDLS and CDR2 YYNGEE.

By sample fraction, this clone is medium-sized. The CDR3 protein is CASSLWFVDSEYGYTF. Written as DNA, the CDR3 is TGTGCCAGCAGCTTGTGGTTTGTGGACAGCGAATATGGCTACACCTTC. This chain links TRBV5-4 with TRBJ1-2, with D perhaps matching TRBD1 (6 bases). Deletions cut 1 base from V and 5 bases from J, with 18 bases between. Germline assignment: CDR1 SGHNT and CDR2 YYREEE (reference sequence). The CDR3 extends over 16 amino acids.

This clone was seen only once. The V gene is TRBV28, the J gene TRBJ1-5, with 7 bases identical to TRBD1. The trim removed 0 bases at V and 7 bases at J, leaving 9 bases unmatched. In germline, CDR1 is MDHEN, CDR2 SYDVKM. CDR3 length: 16 amino acids. In nucleotides, the CDR3 is TGTGCCAGCAGTTTATGGAGAGGGGGCAAAGACCAGCCCCAGCATTTT. Translating it yields CASSLWRGGKDQPQHF. Full variable domain (outside the CDR3, taken from reference TRBV28 and TRBJ1-5): DVKVTQSSRYLVKRTGEKVFLECVQDMDHENMFWYRQDPGLGLRLIYFSYDVKMKEKGDIPEGYSVSREKKERFSLILESASTNQTSMYLCASSLWRGGKDQPQHFGDGTRLSIL.

This rearrangement joins TRBV18 to TRBJ1-1, with TRBD1 as a possible D gene (6 bases). The V gene lost 3 bases and the J gene lost 5 bases, with 10 bases spanning the gap. CDR1 is KGHSH, CDR2 LQKENI, per germline. The CDR3 is 13 amino acids. CDR3 in DNA: TGTGCCAGCTCACCTCGGACAGAGACTGAAGCTTTCTTT. This sequence encodes CASSPRTETEAFF. Based on the CDR3 plus reference TRBV18 and TRBJ1-1, the full variable domain is NAGVMQNPRHLVRRRGQEARLRCSPMKGHSHVYWYRQLPEEGLKFMVYLQKENIIDESGMPKERFSAEFPKEGPSILRIQQVVRGDSAAYFCASSPRTETEAFFGQGTRLTVV.

This sequence joins TRBV6-5 and TRBJ2-5, with D hard to call. TRBJ2-7 matches the DNA end more closely, so the J call is doubtful. Germline CDR1 reads MNHEY; CDR2 reads SVGAGI. The CDR3 length is 12 residues. The CDR3 loop reads CASSYGPNEQYF. The CDR3 DNA is TGTGCCAGCAGTTACGGGCCTAACGAGCAGTACTTC.

As concerns this clone: A read error may account for a junction end that differs from germline. The chain employs TRBV5-6 and TRBJ2-6; tentative D call: TRBD1 (5 bases). Germline CDR1 is SGHDT and CDR2 is YYEEEE. This CDR3 is 17 amino acids long. CDR3 DNA sequence: TGTGCCAGCAGCTTGGGCAGGGCGAGCTCTGGGGCCAACGGCCTGACTTTC. Its protein product is CASSLGRASSGANGLTF.

This chain connects TRBV5-4 to TRBJ1-1; TRBD1 aligns across 7 bases. Germline CDR1 reads SGHNT; CDR2 reads YYREEE (reference sequence). The CDR3 is made up of 15 amino acids. The V gene end was trimmed by 9 bases and the J gene end by 2 bases; junction bases not matched to a gene: 13. CDR3 loop: CATQGQIGFNTEAFF. CDR3 coding DNA: TGTGCCACCCAGGGACAGATCGGCTTTAACACTGAAGCTTTCTTT.

This chain uses TRBV5-8 with TRBJ2-7; D is perhaps TRBD1 (6 bases). The germline gives CDR1 SGHTS, CDR2 YDEGEE. CDR3 length: 17 amino acids. Between the trimmed V and J ends, which lost 2 bases and 5 bases, there was a span of 23 bases. The CDR3 region is CASSLFIGAGARDEQYF. The DNA of the CDR3 is TGTGCCAGCAGCTTATTTATAGGGGCAGGGGCCAGGGACGAGCAGTACTTC. The whole variable domain, remainder taken from reference TRBV5-8 and TRBJ2-7, is EAGVTQSPTHLIKTRGQQATLRCSPISGHTSVYWYQQALGLGLQFLLWYDEGEERNRGNFPPRFSGRQFPNYSSELNVNALELEDSALYLCASSLFIGAGARDEQYFGPGTRLTVT.

The V call is TRBV6-5, the J call TRBJ1-2; D is possibly TRBD1 (6 bases). The germline V gene has CDR1 MNHEY and CDR2 SVGAGI. V was trimmed by 4 bases and J by 4 bases, leaving 10 bases between them. This CDR3 is 13 amino acids long. In nucleotides, the CDR3 is TGTGCCAGCAGTTTCAGGGGATTCTATGGCTACACCTTC. Encoded protein: CASSFRGFYGYTF.